Listed here are 17 T cell receptor beta chains from one sample, sequenced in a study of cytomegalovirus exposure and HLA in healthy donors. Assay: immunoSEQ multiplex PCR; the TCRdb copy retains only in-frame clones and omits some. This sample yields some 140,000 clones, of which about 80% are seen a single time; just under 30% belongs to the top ten. Sequencing was performed on PBMCs. These receptors came from a man aged 25-40 years in good health and CMV-seropositive.

The gene calls are TRBV19 and TRBJ1-5; no definite D call. Germline CDR1 reads LNHDA; CDR2 reads SQIVND (reference sequence). This CDR3 is 14 amino acids long. V lost 1 base, J lost 6 bases, and 10 bases lay in between. The CDR3: CASSIVEGGQPQHF. The CDR3 DNA follows: TGTGCCAGTAGTATAGTCGAGGGAGGTCAGCCCCAGCATTTT.

This chain uses TRBV7-2 with TRBJ1-2; no firm D call. Germline V gene lookup returns CDR1 SGHTA and CDR2 FQGNSA. The CDR3 contains 13 residues. The V end was cut by 7 bases, the J end by 5 bases, with 14 bases between. CDR3 coding DNA: TGTGCCAGCAACGAACGGGTCTTATATGGCTACACCTTC. Protein product: CASNERVLYGYTF.

This chain links TRBV2 with TRBJ2-5; D gene ambiguous. Germline V gene sequence: CDR1 SNHLY, CDR2 FYNNEI. This CDR3 has 13 amino acids. V lost 7 bases and J lost 5, with 14 bases in between. The CDR3 reads CASTREVWETQYF. For the CDR3, the DNA is TGTGCCAGCACCAGAGAGGTTTGGGAGACCCAGTACTTC.

The chain couples TRBV19 to TRBJ2-2; 10 bases line up with TRBD2. Trimming took 5 bases from V and 4 from J; bases not matched to a gene: 4. From germline, CDR1 is LNHDA and CDR2 SQIVND (reference sequence). The CDR3 runs to 15 residues. As DNA, the CDR3 is TGTGCCAGTAGTCTCGGACTAGCGGCCACCGGGGAGCTGTTTTTT. This gives the protein CASSLGLAATGELFF. The variable domain in full, with the rest retrieved from reference TRBV19 and TRBJ2-2, is DGGITQSPKYLFRKEGQNVTLSCEQNLNHDAMYWYRQDPGQGLRLIYYSQIVNDFQKGDIAEGYSVSREKKESFPLTVTSAQKNPTAFYLCASSLGLAATGELFFGEGSRLTVL.

The chain carries TRBV5-3 and TRBJ2-1, with D uncertain. TRBV5-3 is reported as an ORF; its role is uncertain. This CDR3 has 9 residues. V gave up 9 bases and J gave up 7 bases, with 5 bases separating them. CDR3 amino acids: CAINNEQFF. DNA of the CDR3: TGTGCCATCAATAATGAGCAGTTCTTC.

J is TRBJ1-1 and V is TRBV29-1, with 11 bases fitting TRBD1. After removal of 7 bases from V and 4 bases from J, the junction contained 11 bases not matched to a gene. Germline loops: CDR1 SQVTM, CDR2 ANQGSEA. The CDR3 is 15 residues long. This CDR3 is CSAFLWGQGVTEAFF. The CDR3 coding sequence is TGCAGCGCCTTTTTGTGGGGACAGGGGGTCACTGAAGCTTTCTTT. The full variable domain, rest sourced from reference TRBV29-1 and TRBJ1-1, is SAVISQKPSRDICQRGTSLTIQCQVDSQVTMMFWYRQQPGQSLTLIATANQGSEATYESGFVIDKFPISRPNLTFSTLTVSNMSPEDSSIYLCSAFLWGQGVTEAFFGQGTRLTVV.

The chain joins TRBV29-1 to TRBJ1-1; D unresolved. This CDR3 has 12 residues. V was cut by 4 bases and J by 0 bases, with 6 bases left in between. CDR1 and CDR2 (germline): SQVTM, ANQGSEA. The CDR3 is CSVGQLNTEAFF. CDR3 nucleotides: TGCAGCGTTGGTCAGTTGAACACTGAAGCTTTCTTT. Combining the CDR3 with reference TRBV29-1 and TRBJ1-1 gives the whole variable domain SAVISQKPSRDICQRGTSLTIQCQVDSQVTMMFWYRQQPGQSLTLIATANQGSEATYESGFVIDKFPISRPNLTFSTLTVSNMSPEDSSIYLCSVGQLNTEAFFGQGTRLTVV.

The V call is TRBV7-8, the J call TRBJ2-1; 10 bases align to TRBD1. Germline lookup yields CDR1 SGHVS and CDR2 FQNEAQ. The CDR3 covers 16 residues. The V segment lost 5 bases and the J segment 2 bases; nucleotides outside the gene matches: 6. The CDR3 bases are TGTGCCAGCAGCCAGGGACAGGGGTTGGCCTACAATGAGCAGTTCTTC. It translates to CASSQGQGLAYNEQFF.

This chain links TRBV2 with TRBJ1-1, with 10 bases identical to TRBD1. Germline V gene sequence: CDR1 SNHLY, CDR2 FYNNEI. This CDR3 is built from 18 residues. V was clipped by 5 bases and J by 5 bases; unmatched bases: 17. DNA for the CDR3: TGTGCCAGCAGTCCTATACCGGGACAGGGGAAGAAAGGGACTGAAGCTTTCTTT. This gives the protein CASSPIPGQGKKGTEAFF.

The rearrangement uses TRBV21-1 and TRBJ1-2; TRBD1, the table's D call, was not compared with the DNA. TRBV21-1 is a documented pseudogene. This CDR3 has 15 residues. CDR3 sequence: CASSKEAGAAEGYTF. In DNA, the CDR3 is TGTGCCAGCAGCAAAGAAGCAGGGGCGGCTGAGGGCTACACCTTC.

Only one count was recorded for this clone. V gene TRBV5-1 combines with J gene TRBJ2-7; TRBD1 matches 9 bases. The trim removed 4 bases at V and 6 bases at J, leaving 11 bases unmatched. Germline V gene sequence: CDR1 SGHRS, CDR2 YFSETQ. This CDR3 has 15 residues. The CDR3, as DNA: TGCGCCAGCAGCCTGACGGGACAGGGACTGTTCGAGCAGTACTTC. Translation gives CASSLTGQGLFEQYF.

The chain combines TRBV5-1 with TRBJ2-3; 9 bases line up with TRBD2. Per germline, CDR1 SGHRS and CDR2 YFSETQ. CDR3 length: 16 residues. Trimming cost V 1 base and J 2 bases; bases outside gene matches: 5. In DNA form, the CDR3 reads TGCGCCAGCAGCTTGTCCACTAGCGGGTCCACAGATACGCAGTATTTT. Amino acid sequence: CASSLSTSGSTDTQYF.

The J gene is TRBJ2-6, the V gene TRBV6-5, with D uncertain. Germline V gene lookup returns CDR1 MNHEY and CDR2 SVGAGI. Trimming stripped 0 bases from V and 0 bases from J, with 6 bases between. CDR3 size: 16 residues. The CDR3 DNA follows: TGTGCCAGCAGTTACTCGCAGGTCTCTGGGGCCAACGTCCTGACTTTC. Translating gives CASSYSQVSGANVLTF.

The rearrangement uses TRBV19 and TRBJ1-2; D is perhaps TRBD1 (5 bases). This CDR3 contains 16 residues. Trimming pared 1 base from V and 7 bases from J, leaving 19 bases between. CDR1 and CDR2 (germline): LNHDA, SQIVND (reference sequence). CDR3 DNA sequence: TGTGCCAGTAGTATAGCGGAGGGGACCTACTCGTCTGGCTACACCTTC. It is translated as CASSIAEGTYSSGYTF.

The rearrangement uses TRBV29-1 and TRBJ2-3; 8 bases agree with TRBD1. Germline V gene lookup returns CDR1 SQVTM and CDR2 ANQGSEA. This CDR3 region has 12 residues. V lost 6 bases and J lost 3; bases outside the gene matches: 2. For the CDR3, the DNA is TGCAGCGTCGACAGGGGTACAGATACGCAGTATTTT. Amino acid sequence: CSVDRGTDTQYF.

The V gene is TRBV5-1, the J gene TRBJ1-1; 7 nucleotides agree with TRBD1. Germline V gene sequence: CDR1 SGHRS, CDR2 YFSETQ. The CDR3 runs 14 residues. V gave up 4 bases and J gave up 11 bases; unmatched junction bases: 14. In DNA form, the CDR3 reads TGCGCCAGCAGCCCGAAGGCGACAGGGACATTGGCTTTCTTT. It specifies CASSPKATGTLAFF.

The genes are TRBV5-1 and TRBJ2-1, with D perhaps TRBD2 (5 bases). The CDR3 spans 16 residues. The V end was cut by 4 bases, the J end by 9 bases, with 23 bases between. CDR1 is SGHRS, CDR2 YFSETQ, per germline. The CDR3 sequence is CASSTTEAKGSGEQFF. DNA for the CDR3: TGCGCCAGCAGCACCACGGAGGCCAAAGGATCCGGTGAGCAGTTCTTC. Supplemented by reference TRBV5-1 and TRBJ2-1, the full variable domain reads KAGVTQTPRYLIKTRGQQVTLSCSPISGHRSVSWYQQTPGQGLQFLFEYFSETQRNKGNFPGRFSGRQFSNSRSEMNVSTLELGDSALYLCASSTTEAKGSGEQFFGPGTRLTVL.